The 6 T cell receptor beta chains presented below share a single source sample, sequenced in a study of tumor T cells in aggressive B-cell lymphoma. Produced via immunoSEQ multiplex PCR; TCRdb's table is partial and in-frame only. The sample contains about 5,600 clones, around 82% of which appear only once. Sequencing was performed on tumor tissue. The receptors were sampled from an adult with diffuse large B cell lymphoma.

The CDR3 DNA is TGCGCCAGCAGCTTGGCCGAAGGGACAGGGGTTTTCGATGAGCAGTTCTTC. Its translation: CASSLAEGTGVFDEQFF. The genes are TRBV5-1 and TRBJ2-1; TRBD1 aligns across 10 bases. Per the germline V gene, CDR1 is SGHRS and CDR2 is YFSETQ. CDR3 length: 17 amino acids. V lost 0 bases to trimming and J lost 8 bases; unmatched junction nucleotides: 11.

The chain has TRBV25-1 and TRBJ1-5; TRBD1 is a possible D gene (5 bases). Germline V gene data show CDR1 as MGHDK and CDR2 as SYGVNS. The V gene lost 2 bases and the J gene lost 7 bases, with 12 bases spanning the gap. The CDR3 runs to 14 residues. The CDR3 region is CASSERTGGQPQHF. The DNA of the CDR3 is TGTGCCAGCAGTGAACGGACCGGGGGGCAGCCCCAGCATTTT.

The J gene is TRBJ1-1, the V gene TRBV28, with TRBD1 as a possible D gene (6 bases). CDR3 length equals 16 residues. Germline loops: CDR1 MDHEN, CDR2 SYDVKM. Deletions cut 5 bases from V and 3 bases from J, with 19 bases between. The CDR3 nucleotides are TGTGCCAGCAGTCCGGAAACAGGGATGTTTGACACTGAAGCTTTCTTT. It translates to CASSPETGMFDTEAFF.

A word on this clone: A read error may produce the germline difference seen at one junction end. This specimen includes other DNA sequences encoding the same CDR3. This chain joins TRBV29-1 and TRBJ2-7; TRBD2 aligns across 8 bases. CDR1 is SQVTM, CDR2 ANQGSEA, per germline. This CDR3 comprises 13 residues. The chain's CDR3 is CSVDGSGTYEQYF. DNA of the CDR3: TGCAGCGTTGATGGTAGCGGGACTTACGAGCAGTATTTC.

The gene calls are TRBV15 and TRBJ1-5; weak D call: TRBD1 (6 bases). This CDR3 is 13 amino acids long. From germline, CDR1 is LNHNV and CDR2 YYDKDF (reference sequence). The V gene lost 1 base and the J gene lost 8 bases, with 9 bases spanning the gap. The CDR3 reads CATSRARGEPQHF. The CDR3 nucleotides read TGTGCCACCAGCAGAGCCAGGGGAGAGCCCCAGCATTTT. Together with reference TRBV15 and TRBJ1-5, the CDR3 gives the full variable domain: DAMVIQNPRYQVTQFGKPVTLSCSQTLNHNVMYWYQQKSSQAPKLLFHYYDKDFNNEADTPDNFQSRRPNTSFCFLDIRSPGLGDTAMYLCATSRARGEPQHFGDGTRLSIL.

The chain recombines TRBV2 with TRBJ1-2; perhaps TRBD1 as D (6 bases). Trimming cost V 7 bases and J 6 bases, with 15 bases left between them. The CDR3 consists of 13 residues. Germline V gene data show CDR1 as SNHLY and CDR2 as FYNNEI. The CDR3 protein is CASNGGRYDGYTF. For the CDR3, the DNA is TGTGCCAGCAACGGGGGGCGTTATGATGGCTACACCTTC. Filled out from reference TRBV2 and TRBJ1-2, the complete variable domain reads EPEVTQTPSHQVTQMGQEVILRCVPISNHLYFYWYRQILGQKVEFLVSFYNNEISEKSEIFDDQFSVERPDGSNFTLKIRSTKLEDSAMYFCASNGGRYDGYTFGSGTRLTVV.